These 20 T cell receptor beta chains came from one sample sequenced in a study of T cell responses to AZD1222 COVID-19 vaccine. The table came from immunoSEQ multiplex PCR; TCRdb's copy has only in-frame clones and leaves some out. The sample lists 90,000 or so clones; around nine tenths were seen once. This material consisted of peripheral blood, taken 28 days after the second AZD1222 dose. The receptors derive from an adult who received the AZD1222 COVID-19 vaccine.

This clone showed up just once. The rearrangement joins TRBV7-9 to TRBJ1-1, with a tentative D call TRBD1 (6 bases). The V gene's germline CDR1 is SEHNR and CDR2 FQNEAQ (reference sequence). The CDR3 extends over 14 amino acids. V was pared by 4 bases and J by 1 base, with 10 bases between. CDR3 residues: CASSSPDRNTEAFF. In nucleotides, the CDR3 is TGTGCCAGCAGCTCACCGGACAGGAACACTGAAGCTTTCTTT.

This clone was seen just once. At one boundary the junction diverges from the germline segment, which might be a read error. The chain links TRBV7-7 to TRBJ2-2; no clear D. Germline CDR1 reads SSHAT; CDR2 reads FNYEAQ (reference sequence). The length of the CDR3 is 15 residues. The CDR3 nucleotides are TGTGCTAGCAGCTTAGGGTCCGAGAACACCGGGGAGCTGTTTTTT. Encoded protein: CASSLGSENTGELFF.

This clone was detected once. The rearrangement joins TRBV7-9 to TRBJ2-3, with 11 bases lining up with TRBD2. Germline CDR1 is SEHNR and CDR2 is FQNEAQ (reference sequence). Trimming at V came to 5 bases and at J to 5 bases, leaving 9 bases not matched to a gene. The CDR3 totals 16 residues. The CDR3 DNA reads as TGTGCCAGCAGCCCGACTAGCGGGGCGAGGGGAGATACGCAGTATTTT. It yields the protein CASSPTSGARGDTQYF.

The chain recombines TRBV11-3 with TRBJ2-7; 7 bases map to TRBD2. The CDR3 totals 14 residues. Germline CDR1 and CDR2: SGHNT and YENEEA. Germline trimming cut 1 base from V and 3 bases from J; bases unmatched to any gene: 3. The CDR3 is CASSLVSGDYEQYF. The CDR3 nucleotides read TGTGCCAGCAGCTTAGTGAGCGGGGACTACGAGCAGTACTTC.

The chain recombines TRBV6-5 with TRBJ2-7; 7 bases are shared with TRBD1. Trimming took 5 bases from V and 6 from J; bases not matched to a gene: 4. The CDR3 runs to 12 residues. Germline CDR1 is MNHEY and CDR2 is SVGAGI. The DNA of the CDR3 is TGTGCCAGCAGTCTACAGGGGACCGAGCAGTACTTC. Encoded protein: CASSLQGTEQYF.

The V and J genes are TRBV19 and TRBJ1-6; D not resolved. This CDR3 region has 14 residues. Germline V lookup: CDR1 LNHDA, CDR2 SQIVND (reference sequence). Trimming pared 7 bases from V and 8 bases from J, leaving 15 bases between. The chain's CDR3 is CASTNSGPYSPLHF. Written as DNA, the CDR3 is TGTGCCAGTACCAACTCCGGACCCTATTCACCCCTCCACTTT.

The rearrangement uses TRBV5-6 and TRBJ2-7; the D is unclear. V was clipped by 0 bases and J by 3 bases, with 7 bases between them. Germline CDR1 and CDR2: SGHDT and YYEEEE. The CDR3 is 13 residues long. The CDR3 loop reads CASSLVADYEQYV. As DNA, the CDR3 is TGTGCCAGCAGCTTGGTGGCAGACTACGAGCAGTACGTC.

CDR3 protein: CASSLDRVRVRDGYTF. CDR3 nucleotide sequence: TGCGCCAGCAGCCTGGACAGGGTCAGAGTAAGGGATGGCTACACCTTC. The chain carries TRBV4-1 and TRBJ1-2; 8 bases line up with TRBD1. The trim removed 4 bases at V and 6 bases at J, leaving 13 bases unmatched. The CDR3 has 16 residues. CDR1 MGHRA and CDR2 YSYEKL come from the germline V gene.

The genes are TRBV27 and TRBJ2-3; 8 bases align to TRBD2. The CDR3 is 15 amino acids. The J segment lost 2 bases and the V segment lost 6 bases, leaving 7 bases of the junction unmatched. Germline assignment: CDR1 MNHEY and CDR2 SMNVEV (reference sequence). CDR3 amino acids: CASSRIGGATDTQYF. CDR3 DNA sequence: TGTGCCAGCAGCAGAATCGGGGGGGCCACAGATACGCAGTATTTT.

This sequence joins TRBV19 and TRBJ2-2; 7 bases match TRBD2. Unmatched junction bases numbered 5, after V lost 4 bases and J lost 6 bases. CDR3 length: 14 residues. CDR1 and CDR2 from the germline V gene are LNHDA and SQIVND (reference sequence). The DNA of the CDR3 is TGTGCCAGTAGTACCCGACTAGCTCCCGGGGAGCTGTTTTTT. Protein sequence: CASSTRLAPGELFF.

The V call is TRBV5-1, the J call TRBJ2-2; TRBD2 agrees at 8 bases. The CDR3 runs 14 residues. Unmatched junction bases numbered 1, after V lost 6 bases and J lost 0 bases. Germline CDR1 reads SGHRS; CDR2 reads YFSETQ. Written as DNA, the CDR3 is TGCGCCAGCACCGGGGGGGCGAACACCGGGGAGCTGTTTTTT. Amino acid sequence: CASTGGANTGELFF.

CDR3: CATSRGGRTGELFF. CDR3 DNA: TGTGCCACCAGCCGCGGGGGCCGCACCGGGGAGCTGTTTTTT. J is TRBJ2-2 and V is TRBV19, with D tentatively TRBD2 (7 bases). The germline gives CDR1 LNHDA, CDR2 SQIVND (reference sequence). Trimming removed 10 bases from V and 4 bases from J, with 16 bases in between. CDR3 size: 14 residues.

The V call is TRBV6-5, the J call TRBJ1-5; 9 bases line up with TRBD1. Germline V gene data show CDR1 as MNHEY and CDR2 as SVGAGI. The CDR3 totals 15 residues. V trimming: 2 bases; J trimming: 1 base; junction bases outside the gene matches: 0. The CDR3 is CASSYGTGSNQPQHF. The CDR3 bases are TGTGCCAGCAGTTACGGGACAGGGAGCAATCAGCCCCAGCATTTT.

The chain couples TRBV7-6 to TRBJ2-5; weak D call: TRBD2 (6 bases). CDR3 length equals 16 residues. The germline V gene encodes CDR1 SGHVS and CDR2 FNYEAQ. The V gene lost 1 base and the J gene lost 5 bases, with 17 bases spanning the gap. CDR3 nucleotide sequence: TGTGCCAGCAGCTTAGTGGTGCGGGGACCCGCGGAGACCCAGTACTTC. Translation gives CASSLVVRGPAETQYF.

The rearrangement uses TRBV4-3 and TRBJ2-1; 7 nucleotides align to TRBD2. After removal of 4 bases from V and 2 bases from J, the junction contained 5 bases not matched to a gene. Germline V gives CDR1 LGHNA, CDR2 YSLEER. CDR3 size: 15 residues. Written as DNA, the CDR3 is TGCGCCAGCAGCCCAATGACTAGCACCTACAATGAGCAGTTCTTC. Protein product: CASSPMTSTYNEQFF.

This chain joins TRBV4-1 and TRBJ1-5; no clear D. The CDR3 has 16 residues. V gave up 0 bases and J gave up 7 bases, with 16 bases separating them. Germline CDR1 and CDR2: MGHRA and YSYEKL. Written as DNA, the CDR3 is TGCGCCAGCAGCCAAGAATCAGGATTCATCGTACAGCCCCAGCATTTT. Amino acids: CASSQESGFIVQPQHF.

V and J are TRBV7-2 and TRBJ2-7; perhaps TRBD1 as D (6 bases). The germline CDR1 and CDR2 sequences are SGHTA and FQGNSA. The CDR3 contains 14 residues. V was shortened by 3 bases and J by 4 bases, with 13 bases between the two germline ends. The CDR3 reads CASSLTQGRYEQYF. The DNA for the CDR3 is TGTGCCAGCAGCTTGACGCAGGGGAGATACGAGCAGTACTTC.

This clone was seen only once. The chain recombines TRBV10-3 with TRBJ1-4; 8 nucleotides align to TRBD1. The CDR3 has 14 amino acids. The trim removed 3 bases at V and 7 bases at J, leaving 4 bases unmatched. CDR1 is ENHRY and CDR2 is SYGVKD in the germline V gene. The CDR3 protein is CAISDGQGGEKLFF. The CDR3 DNA reads TGTGCCATCAGTGATGGACAGGGTGGTGAAAAACTGTTTTTT.

The chain employs TRBV19 and TRBJ1-1, with D unclear. V was shortened by 2 bases and J by 7 bases, with 14 bases between the two germline ends. Per the germline V gene, CDR1 is LNHDA and CDR2 is SQIVND (reference sequence). The CDR3 loop spans 14 amino acids. The CDR3 loop is CASSIRRTGVEAFF. The CDR3 DNA follows: TGTGCCAGTAGTATACGGAGAACCGGCGTTGAAGCTTTCTTT.

The rearrangement links TRBV10-3 to TRBJ1-3; D is unclear. This CDR3 spans 12 amino acids. Trimming took off 7 bases at V and 0 bases at J, with 4 bases between the two ends. Germline loops: CDR1 ENHRY, CDR2 SYGVKD. The CDR3 reads CAINLSGNTIYF. The CDR3 DNA reads TGTGCCATCAATCTCTCTGGAAACACCATATATTTT.